The entry that follows covers one T cell receptor beta chain sequence. Its antigen remains unidentified. Produced via immunoSEQ multiplex PCR; TCRdb's table is partial and in-frame only. This sample carries tens of thousands of clones, 75% to 90% of them seen once, and the ten largest clones take about 6%. Per germline, CDR1 SGDLS and CDR2 YYNGEE. V was shortened by 0 bases and J by 4 bases, with 23 bases between the two germline ends. This CDR3 has 19 residues. This record comes from a study of OX40 agonist ivuxolimab in advanced cancers. Study-wide context: While on treatment, patients had intravenous ivuxolimab at 0.01 to 10 mg/kg every 2 weeks. There were three patients with partial responses, one having hepatocellular carcinoma and two cutaneous melanoma.

Regarding the study as a whole: Normalized T-cell clonal expansion was also low in a subset of nonresponders. CD8+ T cells were the subset that, on average, had more expanded clones than CD4+.

V gene TRBV9 combines with J gene TRBJ2-1; perhaps D is TRBD1 or TRBD2 (5 bases each). This material consisted of CD4+ or CD8+ T cells sorted from blood, taken in a trial of the OX40 agonist ivuxolimab. The receptor was isolated from an adult with an advanced solid tumor such as melanoma, head and neck, liver or kidney cancer. This CDR3 reads CASSVEIGTAIADYNEQFF. In DNA, the CDR3 is TGTGCCAGCAGCGTAGAAATAGGGACGGCTATCGCGGATTACAATGAGCAGTTCTTC.